The present TCR beta chain was sequenced within a study of T cells after yellow fever vaccination. As for the study in general: Preparation used SMART-Seq v4 Ultra Low Input for the low-cell-number fractions.

This clonotype was seen many times. Trimming took off 0 bases at V and 9 bases at J, with 13 bases between the two ends. Germline CDR1 SGHRS, CDR2 YFSETQ. CDR3 length: 14 residues. One entry per CDR3 protein, called by TCRdb with MiXCR from the 5' RACE reads. Among some 240,000 distinct CDR3 sequences listed, roughly 3.7% were seen once. This sequence originates from a man aged 18 to 29 who received the YFV17D yellow fever vaccine. The chain uses TRBV5-1 and TRBJ2-4; D is perhaps TRBD2 (6 bases). Material: PBMCs, obtained 15 days after the yellow fever booster vaccination. CDR3 DNA sequence: TGCGCCAGCAGCTTGGCGGTTAGCGGCGGCATTCAGTACTTC. Its protein is CASSLAVSGGIQYF.